This T cell receptor beta chain was documented in a study of T cell changes during pregnancy in multiple sclerosis. Profiling relied on immunoSEQ multiplex PCR, and the TCRdb table lists in-frame clones only, not all of them. The sample records about 44,000 clones, around 90% being singletons. There are 14 residues in the CDR3. Trimming took 7 bases from V and 6 from J, leaving 19 bases between them. Germline CDR1 and CDR2: SQVTM and ANQGSEA. The chain carries TRBV29-1 and TRBJ1-5; possible D gene TRBD1, 5 bases. This material consisted of CD4+ T cells from peripheral blood mononuclear cells, taken before pregnancy. The clonotype comes from a female donor with multiple sclerosis, enrolled in a pregnancy study. CDR3 loop: CSASEWGPTQPQHF. For the CDR3, the DNA is TGCAGCGCCTCGGAGTGGGGCCCCACTCAGCCCCAGCATTTT.